The clone carrying this TCR beta chain has ten or more counts. Its target is unknown. This entry belongs to a study of metastatic and nonmetastatic thyroid tumors. For the study at large: It was across blood and tumor or nodule tissue from malignant and benign thyroid patients that repertoires were compared. The study's findings and limits: TCR beta diversity was reportedly significantly higher in malignant thyroid tumors than benign nodules, in blood and tumor.

Original processing notes: To classify distant metastasis in papillary thyroid cancer, a model was built from CDR3 differences across clinicopathological groups. TCRdb called clones again from the PCR reads with MiXCR. In this record, the V and J calls reflect TCRdb's handling and not the investigators' own analysis. The profile shows under 75,000 clones, 18% of them singletons. CDR1 is DFQATT, CDR2 SNEGSKA, per germline (reference sequence). The CDR3 loop spans 11 amino acids. The ends were cut back, 8 bases at V and 0 bases at J, with 7 bases in the middle. Thyroid surgery was performed in patients who had received no treatment beforehand.

Sequenced: blood. This chain uses TRBV20-1 with TRBJ1-2; D call uncertain. This receptor was identified in a female donor with papillary thyroid cancer or a benign thyroid nodule (not recorded which). Some clones in this sample may be carry-over from other donors' samples. The CDR3 bases are TGCAGTCTCGCCCCTAACTATGGCTACACCTTC. This codes for CSLAPNYGYTF.